These 20 T cell receptor beta chains came from one sample sequenced in a study of beta chain features in type 1 diabetes. The investigators reverse transcribed all of the isolated RNA, so they sequenced expressed TCRB transcripts. Profiling relied on immunoSEQ multiplex PCR, and the TCRdb table lists in-frame clones only, not all of them. The sample includes around 500,000 clones, around 28% of them seen just once. Sequences were obtained from naive CD4+ T cells from blood. All receptors come from a man between 18 and 29 years old in good health.

In this sample, this clone turned up a few times. The gene calls are TRBV4-3 and TRBJ2-7; D not certain. The CDR3 extends over 15 amino acids. Germline values: CDR1 LGHNA, CDR2 YSLEER. Trimming stripped 4 bases from V and 0 bases from J, with 13 bases between. In DNA form, the CDR3 reads TGCGCCAGCAGCCGAGACCGTACCAGCTCCTACGAGCAGTACTTC. The encoded protein is CASSRDRTSSYEQYF.

Note on this clone: Other DNA sequences of this sample code for an identical CDR3. This chain links TRBV20-1 with TRBJ2-5; D is ambiguous. Trimming pared 0 bases from V and 5 bases from J, leaving 1 base between. Germline V gives CDR1 DFQATT, CDR2 SNEGSKA (reference sequence). The CDR3 runs 10 residues. Written as DNA, the CDR3 is TGCAGTGCTAGAGAGGAGACCCAGTACTTC. This sequence encodes CSAREETQYF.

This clone has a handful of counts. The CDR3 sequence: CASSRQNTGGRNEQYF. CDR3 bases: TGTGCCAGCAGCCGTCAGAATACGGGAGGGCGTAACGAGCAGTACTTC. The chain employs TRBV4-2 and TRBJ2-7, with 8 bases lining up with TRBD2. This CDR3 contains 16 residues. Germline V gene sequence: CDR1 LGHNA, CDR2 YNFKEQ. Trimming took 4 bases from V and 5 from J; bases not matched to a gene: 13.

The V and J genes are TRBV5-1 and TRBJ2-5; D unclear. CDR1 and CDR2 from the germline V gene are SGHRS and YFSETQ. There are 14 residues in the CDR3. The ends were cut back, 0 bases at V and 1 base at J, with 7 bases in the middle. CDR3 sequence reads: CASSLDRLQETQYF. CDR3 DNA: TGCGCCAGCAGCTTGGATCGTCTCCAAGAGACCCAGTACTTC.

This rearrangement joins TRBV20-1 to TRBJ2-3; D is unclear. Looked up from germline, CDR1 is DFQATT and CDR2 is SNEGSKA (reference sequence). The CDR3 runs 11 residues. V was trimmed by 5 bases and J by 6 bases, leaving 9 bases between them. The CDR3 coding sequence is TGCAGTGCTGGACCCACGGATACGCAGTATTTT. Translating it yields CSAGPTDTQYF.

To note about this clone: Other DNA sequences within the sample encode an identical CDR3. This chain links TRBV15 with TRBJ2-7; no reliable D call. Between the trimmed V and J ends, which lost 0 bases and 1 base, there was a span of 1 base. CDR3 size: 12 residues. CDR1 is LNHNV, CDR2 YYDKDF, per germline (reference sequence). The CDR3 bases are TGTGCCACCAGCAGAGATTCCTACGAGCAGTACTTC. It codes for CATSRDSYEQYF.

The J gene is TRBJ2-2, the V gene TRBV30; D is possibly TRBD2 (6 bases). V lost 3 bases, J lost 3 bases, and 11 bases lay in between. Germline V CDR1 and CDR2: GTSNPN, SVGIG (reference sequence). The CDR3 runs 14 residues. CDR3 protein: CAWRGRRDTGELFF. In DNA form, the CDR3 reads TGTGCCTGGAGGGGCAGGAGGGACACCGGGGAGCTGTTTTTT. Together with reference TRBV30 and TRBJ2-2, the CDR3 gives the full variable domain: SQTIHQWPATLVQPVGSPLSLECTVEGTSNPNLYWYRQAAGRGLQLLFYSVGIGQISSEVPQNLSASRPQDRQFILSSKKLLLSDSGFYLCAWRGRRDTGELFFGEGSRLTVL.

The chain joins TRBV2 to TRBJ2-3; 7 bases align to TRBD1. The CDR3 contains 14 residues. Germline-derived CDR1 and CDR2 are SNHLY and FYNNEI. The V and J ends lost 6 bases and 0 bases, in that order; junction bases with no gene match: 3. This CDR3 is CASRLTGSTDTQYF. CDR3 bases: TGTGCCAGCAGGCTGACAGGGAGCACAGATACGCAGTATTTT.

J is TRBJ2-6 and V is TRBV2; a possible D gene is TRBD2 (6 bases). There are 16 residues in the CDR3. Deletions cut 7 bases from V and 2 bases from J, with 15 bases between. From germline, CDR1 is SNHLY and CDR2 FYNNEI. This chain's CDR3 is CASTGTPGTGANVLTF. DNA for the CDR3: TGTGCCAGCACCGGGACTCCTGGGACTGGGGCCAACGTCCTGACTTTC.

This clone was seen once. The chain combines TRBV7-9 with TRBJ1-2; D perhaps matches TRBD1 (5 bases). Germline V gene sequence: CDR1 SEHNR, CDR2 FQNEAQ (reference sequence). The CDR3 has 12 residues. V lost 3 bases to trimming and J lost 8 bases, with 10 bases between them. CDR3 sequence: CASSFPGTGYTF. The CDR3 nucleotides are TGTGCCAGCAGCTTCCCGGGGACGGGCTACACCTTC.

V is TRBV7-2 and J is TRBJ2-5, with D unresolved. CDR1 and CDR2 from the germline V gene are SGHTA and FQGNSA. Deletions cut 1 base from V and 1 base from J, with 7 bases between. CDR3 length: 14 residues. CDR3 protein: CASSLVGIQETQYF. In DNA form, the CDR3 reads TGTGCCAGCAGCTTAGTGGGGATCCAAGAGACCCAGTACTTC.

This clone has more than one count but fewer than ten. The CDR3 DNA reads TGTGCCAGCTCACCACGTGGGGGGGCCGGCACTGAAGCTTTCTTT. As protein: CASSPRGGAGTEAFF. The gene calls are TRBV18 and TRBJ1-1, with TRBD1 as a possible D gene (6 bases). Germline CDR1 reads KGHSH; CDR2 reads LQKENI. Trimming pared 1 base from V and 4 bases from J, leaving 13 bases between. The CDR3 contains 15 residues.

In this sample, this clone turned up a few times. This chain uses TRBV4-1 with TRBJ2-1, with 10 bases lining up with TRBD2. Per germline, CDR1 MGHRA and CDR2 YSYEKL. V trimming: 1 base; J trimming: 7 bases; junction bases outside the gene matches: 4. The CDR3 runs 15 residues. CDR3 in DNA: TGCGCCAGCAGCCAAGCGGATAGCGGGAGGAATGAGCAGTTCTTC. Protein sequence: CASSQADSGRNEQFF.

The CDR3 DNA is TGCAGCCTTAGACGCGGGGGCACAGATACGCAGTATTTT. Translated, it gives CSLRRGGTDTQYF. This chain connects TRBV29-1 to TRBJ2-3, with a possible D match to TRBD2 (6 bases). Trimming cost V 8 bases and J 1 base, with 13 bases left between them. Germline V gene lookup returns CDR1 SQVTM and CDR2 ANQGSEA. The CDR3 has 13 residues.

This sequence joins TRBV7-3 and TRBJ2-1; 10 nucleotides align to TRBD2. J lost 4 bases, V lost 0 bases, and 3 bases had no gene match. This CDR3 contains 16 residues. Germline V CDR1 and CDR2: SGHTA, FQGTGA. In nucleotides, the CDR3 is TGTGCCAGCAGCTTAACCGGGACTAGCGAATACAATGAGCAGTTCTTC. It translates to CASSLTGTSEYNEQFF.

This chain uses TRBV5-4 with TRBJ2-3; 8 bases map to TRBD2. Trimming removed 2 bases from V and 4 bases from J; junction bases left unmatched: 3. The CDR3 length is 14 residues. Per the germline V gene, CDR1 is SGHNT and CDR2 is YYREEE (reference sequence). The CDR3: CASSFSGTADTQYF. The CDR3 region has the DNA TGTGCCAGCAGCTTTAGCGGGACCGCAGATACGCAGTATTTT.

A word on this clone: Other DNA sequences in this specimen translate into the identical CDR3. V is TRBV18 and J is TRBJ2-5, with 9 positions matching TRBD2. V shed 3 bases and J 3 bases; nucleotides not matched to a gene: 2. The CDR3 consists of 14 residues. Germline loops: CDR1 KGHSH, CDR2 LQKENI. CDR3 sequence (DNA): TGTGCCAGCTCACCCTTAGCGGGAGAAGAGACCCAGTACTTC. Protein: CASSPLAGEETQYF.

The chain carries TRBV9 and TRBJ2-1, with D perhaps given as TRBD1 or TRBD2 (5 bases each). CDR3 length: 17 residues. Deletions cut 3 bases from V and 2 bases from J, with 18 bases between. CDR1 and CDR2 from the germline V gene are SGDLS and YYNGEE. The CDR3 is CASSAGLGDQTYNEQFF. As DNA, the CDR3 is TGTGCCAGCAGCGCTGGGCTTGGGGACCAAACCTACAATGAGCAGTTCTTC.

The V gene is TRBV19, the J gene TRBJ1-2; 7 bases map to TRBD1. CDR1 is LNHDA and CDR2 is SQIVND in the germline V gene (reference sequence). The CDR3 runs 15 residues. With V trimmed by 7 bases and J by 5 bases, 13 bases remained unmatched. The CDR3 reads CASTTDRAGGYGYTF. CDR3 nucleotides: TGTGCCAGTACCACCGACAGGGCAGGAGGGTATGGCTACACCTTC.

This clone has only a few counts. Here the CDR3 reads CATSRAGMTDTQYF. The CDR3 bases are TGTGCCACCAGCAGAGCGGGAATGACAGATACGCAGTATTTT. The V call is TRBV15, the J call TRBJ2-3, with D maybe TRBD2 (5 bases). Looked up from germline, CDR1 is LNHNV and CDR2 is YYDKDF (reference sequence). The CDR3 covers 14 residues. V shed 1 base and J shed 3 bases, with 8 bases lying between them.